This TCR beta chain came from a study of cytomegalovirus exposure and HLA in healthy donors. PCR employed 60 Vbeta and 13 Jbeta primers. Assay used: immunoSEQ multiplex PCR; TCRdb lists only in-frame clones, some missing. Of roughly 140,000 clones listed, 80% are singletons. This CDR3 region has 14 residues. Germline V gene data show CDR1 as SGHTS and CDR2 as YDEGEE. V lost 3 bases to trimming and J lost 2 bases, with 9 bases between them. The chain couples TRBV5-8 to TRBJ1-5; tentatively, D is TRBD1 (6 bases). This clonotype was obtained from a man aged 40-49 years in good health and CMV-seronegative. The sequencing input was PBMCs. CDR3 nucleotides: TGTGCCAGCAGCTCCCGGACAGGCAATCAGCCCCAGCATTTT. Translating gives CASSSRTGNQPQHF.